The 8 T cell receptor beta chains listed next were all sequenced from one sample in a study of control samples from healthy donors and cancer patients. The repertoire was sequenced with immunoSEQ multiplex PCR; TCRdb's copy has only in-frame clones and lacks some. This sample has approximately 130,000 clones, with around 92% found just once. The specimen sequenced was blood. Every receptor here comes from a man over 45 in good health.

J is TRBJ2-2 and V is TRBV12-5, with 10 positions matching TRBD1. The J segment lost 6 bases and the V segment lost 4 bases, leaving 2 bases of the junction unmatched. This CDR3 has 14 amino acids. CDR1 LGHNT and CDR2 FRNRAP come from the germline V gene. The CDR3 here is CASGSDRGAGELFF. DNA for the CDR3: TGTGCTAGTGGTTCGGACAGGGGGGCCGGGGAGCTGTTTTTT.

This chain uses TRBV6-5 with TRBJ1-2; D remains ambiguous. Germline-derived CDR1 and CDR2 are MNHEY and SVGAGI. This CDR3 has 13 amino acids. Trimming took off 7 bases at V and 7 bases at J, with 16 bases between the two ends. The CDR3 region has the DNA TGTGCCAGCACCTTGGCACTTGTCGGTGGCTACACCTTC. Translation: CASTLALVGGYTF.

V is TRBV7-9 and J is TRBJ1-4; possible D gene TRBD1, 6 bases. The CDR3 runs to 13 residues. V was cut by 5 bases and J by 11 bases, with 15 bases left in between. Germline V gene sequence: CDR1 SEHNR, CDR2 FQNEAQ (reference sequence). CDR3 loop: CASSTQTGTKLFF. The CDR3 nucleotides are TGTGCCAGCAGCACCCAAACAGGGACTAAACTGTTTTTT.

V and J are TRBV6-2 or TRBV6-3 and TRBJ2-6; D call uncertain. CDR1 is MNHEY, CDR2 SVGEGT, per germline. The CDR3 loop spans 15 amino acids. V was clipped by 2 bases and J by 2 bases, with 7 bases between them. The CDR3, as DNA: TGTGCCAGCAGTTACCACGGACCTGGGGCCAACGTCCTGACTTTC. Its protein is CASSYHGPGANVLTF.

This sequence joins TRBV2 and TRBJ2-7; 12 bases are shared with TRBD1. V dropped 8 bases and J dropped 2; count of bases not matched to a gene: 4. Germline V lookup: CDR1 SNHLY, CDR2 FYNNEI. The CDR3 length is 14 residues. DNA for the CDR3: TGTGCCAGCGGGGGGACAGGGGGCCCCTACGAGCAGTACTTC. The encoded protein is CASGGTGGPYEQYF.

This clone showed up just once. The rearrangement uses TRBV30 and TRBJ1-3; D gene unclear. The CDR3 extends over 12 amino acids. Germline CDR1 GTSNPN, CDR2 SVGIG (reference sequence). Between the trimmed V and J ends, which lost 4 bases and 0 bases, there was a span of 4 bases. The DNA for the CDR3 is TGTGCCTGGACCACCTCTGGAAACACCATATATTTT. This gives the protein CAWTTSGNTIYF.

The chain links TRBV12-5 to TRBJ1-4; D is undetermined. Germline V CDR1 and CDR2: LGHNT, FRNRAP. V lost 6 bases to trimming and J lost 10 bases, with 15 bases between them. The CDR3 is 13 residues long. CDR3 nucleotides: TGTGCTAGTGGAGCCGAAAGTTCAGGAAAACTGTTTTTT. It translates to CASGAESSGKLFF.

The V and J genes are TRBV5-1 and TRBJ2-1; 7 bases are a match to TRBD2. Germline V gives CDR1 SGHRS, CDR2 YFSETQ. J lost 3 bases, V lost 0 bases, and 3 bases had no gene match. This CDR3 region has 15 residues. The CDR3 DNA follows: TGCGCCAGCAGCTTGGAGGGACTATTCTACAATGAGCAGTTCTTC. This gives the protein CASSLEGLFYNEQFF.